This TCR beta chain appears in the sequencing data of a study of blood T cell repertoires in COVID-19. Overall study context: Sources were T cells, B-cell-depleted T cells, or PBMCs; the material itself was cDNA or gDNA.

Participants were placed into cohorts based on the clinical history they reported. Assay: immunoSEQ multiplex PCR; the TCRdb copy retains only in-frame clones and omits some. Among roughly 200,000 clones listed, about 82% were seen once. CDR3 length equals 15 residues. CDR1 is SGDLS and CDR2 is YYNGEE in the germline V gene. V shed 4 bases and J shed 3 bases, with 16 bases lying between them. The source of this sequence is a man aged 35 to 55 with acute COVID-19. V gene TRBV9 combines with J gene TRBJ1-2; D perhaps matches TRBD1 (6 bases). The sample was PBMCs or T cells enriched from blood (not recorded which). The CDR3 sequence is CASSSSGGLHYGYTF. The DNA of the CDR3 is TGTGCCAGCAGCTCCTCCGGGGGGCTGCACTATGGCTACACCTTC.